Listed here are 30 T cell receptor beta chains from one sample, sequenced in a study of T cell repertoires in cytomegalovirus infection. One entry per CDR3 protein results from TCRdb running MiXCR on the reads. The sample carries around 530,000 distinct CDR3 sequences, 15% to 20% recorded once. The sequencing sample was made of CD8+ T cells from PBMCs. The receptor source for this set is a human donor in good health (CMV status not recorded). Some clones in this sample may be carry-over from other donors' samples.

This clonotype has a count of ten or more. The V and J genes are TRBV28 and TRBJ2-7; 9 nucleotides line up with TRBD1. The CDR3 has 15 amino acids. Unmatched junction bases numbered 10, after V lost 7 bases and J lost 3 bases. CDR1 and CDR2 from the germline V gene are MDHEN and SYDVKM. CDR3 coding DNA: TGTGCCAGCAACGCGGGACAGGGAGAAAACTACGAGCAGTACTTC. It is translated as CASNAGQGENYEQYF.

This clonotype was seen many times. The chain employs TRBV6-1 and TRBJ2-7, with D unresolved. CDR3 size: 15 residues. V was shortened by 4 bases and J by 4 bases, with 17 bases between the two germline ends. CDR1 is MNHNS, CDR2 SASEGT, per germline. CDR3 in DNA: TGTGCCAGCAGTGGAGCTTCGGACCGTGGTTACGAGCAGTACTTC. This codes for CASSGASDRGYEQYF.

This clonotype has a count of ten or more. The gene calls are TRBV5-4 and TRBJ2-5; D remains unclear. CDR3 size: 13 residues. The V gene lost 4 bases and the J gene lost 2 bases, with 9 bases spanning the gap. The V gene's germline CDR1 is SGHNT and CDR2 YYREEE (reference sequence). The CDR3 loop reads CASSRPSQETQYF. The CDR3 region has the DNA TGTGCCAGCAGCAGGCCCTCGCAAGAGACCCAGTACTTC.

In its sample, this clonotype was seen a few times. This rearrangement joins TRBV10-3 to TRBJ2-1; TRBD2 aligns across 8 bases. This CDR3 region has 16 residues. Germline values: CDR1 ENHRY, CDR2 SYGVKD. Unmatched junction bases numbered 13, after V lost 8 bases and J lost 4 bases. The chain's CDR3 is CAILGGSGMGYNEQFF. The CDR3 DNA follows: TGTGCCATCCTAGGGGGTAGCGGGATGGGTTACAATGAGCAGTTCTTC.

V gene TRBV5-6 combines with J gene TRBJ1-2, with 7 positions matching TRBD1. The V gene end was trimmed by 0 bases and the J gene end by 6 bases; junction bases not matched to a gene: 8. The CDR3 runs 15 residues. From germline, CDR1 is SGHDT and CDR2 YYEEEE. CDR3: CASSLVRGRPDGYTF. As DNA, the CDR3 is TGTGCCAGCAGCTTGGTTAGGGGGCGGCCCGATGGCTACACCTTC.

Ten or more counts support this clonotype. The CDR3 nucleotides read TGTGCCACCCAGGGAACTAGCCAATACAATGAGCAGTTCTTC. It encodes CATQGTSQYNEQFF. V usage is TRBV7-2 and J usage is TRBJ2-1, with TRBD2 as a possible D gene (6 bases). Germline V CDR1 and CDR2: SGHTA, FQGNSA. CDR3 length: 14 amino acids. Between the trimmed V and J ends, which lost 10 bases and 4 bases, there was a span of 17 bases.

Many counts were recorded for this clonotype. The rearrangement joins TRBV11-2 to TRBJ2-4, with a tentative D call TRBD2 (6 bases). Trimming cost V 4 bases and J 6 bases, with 19 bases left between them. CDR3 length equals 16 residues. Per germline, CDR1 SGHAT and CDR2 FQNNGV. This CDR3 is CASSSWDGGISNIQYF. As DNA, the CDR3 is TGTGCCAGCAGCTCGTGGGACGGGGGAATCTCAAACATTCAGTACTTC. The whole variable domain, remainder taken from reference TRBV11-2 and TRBJ2-4, is EAGVAQSPRYKIIEKRQSVAFWCNPISGHATLYWYQQILGQGPKLLIQFQNNGVVDDSQLPKDRFSAERLKGVDSTLKIQPAKLEDSAVYLCASSSWDGGISNIQYFGAGTRLSVL.

This clonotype was seen repeatedly, ten times or more. The chain employs TRBV28 and TRBJ1-3, with D possibly being TRBD1 (6 bases). Germline V gene sequence: CDR1 MDHEN, CDR2 SYDVKM. CDR3 length: 15 amino acids. The V end was cut by 3 bases, the J end by 4 bases, with 13 bases between. The CDR3 region has the DNA TGTGCCAGCAGTTTTATAACAGGGCTCGGAAACACCATATATTTT. Protein product: CASSFITGLGNTIYF.

This chain joins TRBV11-2 and TRBJ2-7; no clear D gene. CDR3 length: 15 amino acids. In germline, CDR1 is SGHAT, CDR2 FQNNGV. V was cut by 2 bases and J by 6 bases, with 17 bases left in between. This CDR3 reads CASSLKPTQRSEQYF. The CDR3 DNA is TGTGCCAGCAGCTTAAAACCGACCCAGAGGAGCGAGCAGTACTTC.

This sequence joins TRBV28 and TRBJ1-5, with 8 positions matching TRBD1. This CDR3 has 14 residues. V shed 6 bases and J 4 bases; nucleotides not matched to a gene: 5. Per the germline V gene, CDR1 is MDHEN and CDR2 is SYDVKM. The CDR3 DNA follows: TGTGCCAGCAGCACCAGGGGGCGGAATCAGCCCCAGCATTTT. This codes for CASSTRGRNQPQHF.

This clonotype was detected only once. The V call is TRBV13, the J call TRBJ2-7; 7 bases fit TRBD2. The CDR3 extends over 14 amino acids. The V and J ends lost 5 bases and 2 bases, in that order; junction bases with no gene match: 6. Germline CDR1 and CDR2: PRHDT and FYEKMQ (reference sequence). CDR3 DNA sequence: TGTGCCAGCAGCCGCGGGACTAAGCCCTACGAGCAGTACTTC. Translation gives CASSRGTKPYEQYF.

This clonotype was counted a few times. In nucleotides, the CDR3 is TGTGCCAGCAGTGACAACGTTTCAGGTCAAGATGAGCAGTTCTTC. It yields the protein CASSDNVSGQDEQFF. The chain recombines TRBV2 with TRBJ2-1, with D uncertain. The CDR3 totals 15 residues. Germline V gene sequence: CDR1 SNHLY, CDR2 FYNNEI. Trimming left V 3 bases short and J 8 bases short, with 17 bases between.

This clonotype has ten or more counts. The V gene is TRBV7-9, the J gene TRBJ2-3, with TRBD2 as a possible D gene (6 bases). The CDR3 is 13 residues long. The V gene lost 5 bases and the J gene lost 4 bases, with 10 bases spanning the gap. Germline V CDR1 and CDR2: SEHNR, FQNEAQ (reference sequence). The CDR3 sequence: CASSPEGPDTQYF. Here the CDR3 DNA reads TGTGCCAGCAGCCCGGAGGGTCCAGATACGCAGTATTTT.

The sample holds many counts of this clonotype. The chain recombines TRBV6-6 with TRBJ1-5; D remains unclear. There are 18 residues in the CDR3. Germline V gene lookup returns CDR1 MNHNY and CDR2 SVGAGI (reference sequence). Trimming took off 7 bases at V and 0 bases at J, with 22 bases between the two ends. The CDR3 spells CASIREPREVYSNQPQHF. DNA for the CDR3: TGTGCCAGCATCCGAGAACCCCGAGAGGTTTATAGCAATCAGCCCCAGCATTTT.

This clonotype occurred many times. The chain couples TRBV6-1 to TRBJ2-7, with 8 bases that match TRBD1. From germline, CDR1 is MNHNS and CDR2 SASEGT. The V and J ends lost 4 bases and 3 bases, in that order; junction bases with no gene match: 5. This CDR3 spans 14 amino acids. The CDR3 reads CASSVGTGGYEQYF. CDR3 nucleotide sequence: TGTGCCAGCAGTGTCGGGACAGGTGGCTACGAGCAGTACTTC.

The rearrangement uses TRBV5-1 and TRBJ2-2; possibly TRBD2 for D (5 bases). The V gene's germline CDR1 is SGHRS and CDR2 YFSETQ. Trimming removed 4 bases from V and 4 bases from J, with 14 bases in between. This CDR3 is built from 15 residues. This chain's CDR3 is CASSPGNWGTGELFF. DNA of the CDR3: TGCGCCAGCAGCCCCGGGAATTGGGGCACCGGGGAGCTGTTTTTT.

V gene TRBV29-1 combines with J gene TRBJ2-3; 7 nucleotides align to TRBD2. The CDR3 runs 19 residues. Germline V CDR1 and CDR2: SQVTM, ANQGSEA. J lost 6 bases, V lost 0 bases, and 21 bases had no gene match. Here the CDR3 reads CSVEDLRRARGDTLDTQYF. The CDR3 bases are TGCAGCGTTGAAGATCTTCGGCGGGCCCGGGGGGATACACTCGATACGCAGTATTTT.

At least ten counts were recorded for this clonotype. The chain couples TRBV10-3 to TRBJ1-2, with TRBD1 matching over 9 bases. Germline CDR1 ENHRY, CDR2 SYGVKD. The CDR3 has 13 amino acids. Trimming took 4 bases from V and 6 from J; bases not matched to a gene: 3. CDR3 sequence (DNA): TGTGCCATCAGTGGACAGGGGGACCATGGCTACACCTTC. It translates to CAISGQGDHGYTF.

This clonotype was detected many times. The chain joins TRBV11-2 to TRBJ2-7; D might be TRBD1 (6 bases). In germline, CDR1 is SGHAT, CDR2 FQNNGV. This CDR3 contains 14 residues. Trimming took 3 bases from V and 3 from J, leaving 12 bases between them. Written as DNA, the CDR3 is TGTGCCAGCAGCTTCGGCGGACAGCTCTACGAGCAGTACTTC. Its protein is CASSFGGQLYEQYF. The full variable domain, rest sourced from reference TRBV11-2 and TRBJ2-7, is EAGVAQSPRYKIIEKRQSVAFWCNPISGHATLYWYQQILGQGPKLLIQFQNNGVVDDSQLPKDRFSAERLKGVDSTLKIQPAKLEDSAVYLCASSFGGQLYEQYFGPGTRLTVT.

Ten or more counts support this clonotype. V is TRBV6-6 and J is TRBJ1-5; D not resolved. The ends were cut back, 9 bases at V and 1 base at J, with 16 bases in the middle. Germline V gene data show CDR1 as MNHNY and CDR2 as SVGAGI (reference sequence). The CDR3 totals 15 residues. CDR3 sequence reads: CAREIYPRSNQPQHF. CDR3 nucleotide sequence: TGTGCCAGAGAAATTTACCCAAGAAGCAATCAGCCCCAGCATTTT.

This clonotype was seen repeatedly, ten times or more. The chain recombines TRBV10-3 with TRBJ2-7; 11 nucleotides agree with TRBD2. The CDR3 contains 18 residues. Trimming removed 4 bases from V and 2 bases from J; junction bases left unmatched: 13. Per germline, CDR1 ENHRY and CDR2 SYGVKD. CDR3 residues: CAISASTSGSSDPYEQYF. CDR3 DNA sequence: TGTGCCATCAGTGCTAGCACTAGCGGGAGCTCGGACCCCTACGAGCAGTACTTC.

This CDR3 reads CASSLDFHTDTQYF. DNA of the CDR3: TGTGCCAGCAGCTTGGACTTTCACACAGATACGCAGTATTTT. The chain links TRBV5-4 to TRBJ2-3, with D unclear. V lost 0 bases to trimming and J lost 2 bases, with 7 bases between them. The germline V gene has CDR1 SGHNT and CDR2 YYREEE (reference sequence). There are 14 residues in the CDR3.

The rearrangement uses TRBV12-3 or TRBV12-4 and TRBJ1-1, with 7 bases lining up with TRBD1. Unmatched junction bases numbered 5, after V lost 2 bases and J lost 5 bases. CDR3 size: 14 residues. This chain's CDR3 is CASSLNRGGTEAFF. Written as DNA, the CDR3 is TGTGCCAGCAGTTTAAACAGGGGAGGTACTGAAGCTTTCTTT.

This clonotype was counted ten times or more. Here the CDR3 reads CASSTRLTGELFF. The CDR3 bases are TGTGCCAGCAGCACACGACTAACCGGGGAGCTGTTTTTT. The rearrangement uses TRBV7-9 and TRBJ2-2, with D possibly TRBD2 on 5 matching bases. The CDR3 length is 13 residues. CDR1 and CDR2 from the germline V gene are SEHNR and FQNEAQ (reference sequence). V gave up 5 bases and J gave up 5 bases, with 9 bases separating them.

This clonotype was detected many times. The V call is TRBV7-3, the J call TRBJ2-5; the D gene is possibly TRBD1 (6 bases). Trimming took 4 bases from V and 3 from J, leaving 12 bases between them. This CDR3 is built from 14 residues. Germline CDR1 reads SGHTA; CDR2 reads FQGTGA. This CDR3 reads CASSSAGAEETQYF. In DNA, the CDR3 is TGTGCCAGCAGCTCGGCAGGGGCCGAAGAGACCCAGTACTTC.

The chain has TRBV5-5 and TRBJ2-7; possible D gene TRBD1, 5 bases. The V end was cut by 0 bases, the J end by 0 bases, with 10 bases between. CDR3 size: 15 residues. The germline V gene encodes CDR1 SGHKS and CDR2 YYEKEE (reference sequence). CDR3 sequence: CASSLEWQGSYEQYF. The CDR3 DNA is TGTGCCAGCAGCTTGGAGTGGCAGGGCTCCTACGAGCAGTACTTC.

This clonotype was picked up many times. The chain's CDR3 is CASSLFGQGDGEQYF. As DNA, the CDR3 is TGTGCCAGCAGTTTATTCGGGCAGGGGGACGGCGAGCAGTACTTC. The chain employs TRBV27 and TRBJ2-7; TRBD1 matches 7 bases. This CDR3 is 15 amino acids long. Germline lookup yields CDR1 MNHEY and CDR2 SMNVEV (reference sequence). With V trimmed by 1 base and J by 6 bases, 9 bases remained unmatched.

V and J are TRBV7-6 and TRBJ2-1, with 9 bases identical to TRBD2. Germline-derived CDR1 and CDR2 are SGHVS and FNYEAQ. The V segment lost 1 base and the J segment 3 bases; nucleotides outside the gene matches: 13. This CDR3 spans 19 amino acids. DNA of the CDR3: TGTGCCAGCAGCTTAGTTAGCGCGGGAGGGATCCCGAACTACAATGAGCAGTTCTTC. Its protein is CASSLVSAGGIPNYNEQFF.

This clonotype was observed a handful of times. This rearrangement joins TRBV27 to TRBJ2-7; D possibly corresponds to TRBD1 (5 bases). The germline gives CDR1 MNHEY, CDR2 SMNVEV (reference sequence). Trimming shortened V by 5 bases and J by 5 bases, and 10 bases separated the two germline ends. The CDR3 has 12 residues. CDR3 sequence (DNA): TGTGCCAGCAGTCCCCTAGGGGACGAGCAGTACTTC. As protein: CASSPLGDEQYF.

This rearrangement joins TRBV6-5 to TRBJ1-1; 7 bases are shared with TRBD1. The CDR3 has 18 amino acids. Germline V gene data show CDR1 as MNHEY and CDR2 as SVGAGI. The V and J ends lost 5 bases and 0 bases, in that order; junction bases with no gene match: 15. CDR3 nucleotide sequence: TGTGCCAGCAGTCATTGGGGGGGGGAGACAGGGATGAACACTGAAGCTTTCTTT. It codes for CASSHWGGETGMNTEAFF.